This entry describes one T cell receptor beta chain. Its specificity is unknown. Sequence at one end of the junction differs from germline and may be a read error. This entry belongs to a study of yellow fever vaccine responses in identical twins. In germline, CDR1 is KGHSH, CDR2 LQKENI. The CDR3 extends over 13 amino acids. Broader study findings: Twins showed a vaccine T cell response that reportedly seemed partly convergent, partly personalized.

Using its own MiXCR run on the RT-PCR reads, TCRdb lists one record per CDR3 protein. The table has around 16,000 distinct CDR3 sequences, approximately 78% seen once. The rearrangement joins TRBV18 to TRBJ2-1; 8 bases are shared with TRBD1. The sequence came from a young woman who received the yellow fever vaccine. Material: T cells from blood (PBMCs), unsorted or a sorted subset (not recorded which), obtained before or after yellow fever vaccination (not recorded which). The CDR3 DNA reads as TGTGCCAACTCACAAACACTCCGGGACAGGATATTCTTC. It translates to CANSQTLRDRIFF.